This entry concerns a single T cell receptor beta chain. Its antigen remains undetermined. Base qualities are not at hand, and no much larger clone is one base apart. This specimen belongs to a study of Ad26.COV2.S vaccination and SARS-CoV-2 variants (dated by TCRdb to the early 2020s). As for the study more broadly: Donors in the vaccine arm were drawn from COV1001, a multicentre, randomized, double-blind, placebo-controlled phase I-IIa trial testing Ad26.COV2.S in healthy adults. The TCR-sequenced set comprised about 32 samples: some 19 Ad26.COV2.S vaccine recipients, 5 placebo recipients and 8 SARS-CoV-2 convalescent individuals. Investigators remained blinded to trial group allocation during experiments and outcome assessment. Ad26.COV2.S was administered intramuscularly at 5 x 10^10 or 1 x 10^11 viral particles, either as a single shot or as two shots given 56 days apart. Trial participants were randomized into five groups of five, in which low-dose or high-dose Ad26.COV2.S was given once or twice, or placebo was given on both occasions. TCRbeta repertoire sequencing was used to assess the specificity and breadth of SARS-CoV-2-reactive T cell receptors after Ad26.COV2.S vaccination. Overall study outcomes, separate from this receptor: Vaccine and placebo recipients had comparable non-spike TCR breadth, which fits with the vaccine containing only spike. Spike-specific TCR breadth was higher in Ad26.COV2.S recipients than in placebo recipients (P = 0.0014). Substantial breadth of spike-specific CD8+ and CD4+ T cell responses was reported after vaccination. The study was not powered for comparison of responses between vaccine doses or regimens. The authors noted that total T cell responses may have been underestimated by the TCR breadth and depth analyses.

TCRbeta CDR3 regions were sequenced with the immunoSEQ Assay. After extraction, genomic DNA underwent amplification by bias-controlled multiplex PCR, followed by high-throughput sequencing. The authors' pipeline ran thus. Collapsing and filtering of sequences were performed to quantify the absolute abundance of each unique TCRbeta CDR3 region. T cell fraction was estimated by normalizing TCRbeta template counts to usable DNA, which was measured by amplifying reference genes present in all nucleated cells. Repertoire TCRs were annotated as SARS-CoV-2-specific when V gene, CDR3 amino acid sequence and J gene were exactly matched to a known reactive TCR set. The reference SARS-CoV-2 TCR set came from MIRA and was filtered for enrichment in COVID-19-positive ImmuneCODE repertoires, removing public or cross-reactive TCRs. Using the MIRA antigens, annotated TCRs were further analysed by specific ORF or by position within an ORF. Breadth was defined as annotated unique rearrangements over total unique productive rearrangements; depth was the summed frequency of those rearrangements. TCR breadth was compared between groups using two-sided Wilcoxon rank-sum tests. TCRdb re-hosts the immuneACCESS table, in-frame sequences only. Its copies lack some clones; in the studies checked, an unresolved V gene accounts for under half of them, and the cause for the rest is not known. Clone size and V and J calls were adopted from that table, with D and trimming inferred from the DNA. This sample gives approximately 400,000 clones in total; roughly 85% of them show up just once. Jointly, the top ten make up 7.4% of the sample.

V gives up 1 base and J gives up 3 bases, and the segment between their germline ends measures 13 bases. The CDR3 runs 16 residues from the cysteine to the phenylalanine. CDR3 DNA is the only sequence kept; it has 48 bases, read in frame from the first base. As encoded in the germline V gene, CDR1 is LGHNA while CDR2 is YNFKEQ. What the treatment or condition label conveys for this sample: some 20 received Ad26.COV2.S at low or high dose, single or two shots; about 5 received placebo; per-sample allocation not given. Repertoires of vaccine and placebo recipients were sequenced from samples taken on day 63 after the first injection. Between 29 July and 7 August 2020, Cohort 1b enrolled some 25 adults aged 18-55 years at one site in Boston, USA. Ad26.COV2.S was a replication-incompetent adenovirus type 26 vector that expressed a prefusion-stabilized SARS-CoV-2 spike protein derived from the original Wuhan strain.

Recombination connected TRBV4-2 to TRBJ1-5, and possibly TRBD1, on 5 matching bases. The source material was peripheral blood, sampled in a trial of Ad26.COV2.S vaccine versus placebo. The receptor's source is a person aged 18 to 59 who received the Ad26.COV2.S COVID-19 vaccine or a placebo. The DNA sequence is TGTGCCAGCAGCCAAGGAGGGGTTTTTTCCAATCAGCCCCAGCATTTT. Translated, this is CASSQGGVFSNQPQHF.